One and the same sample provided the 5 T cell receptor beta chains below, sequenced in a study of vaccination and CD4 T cells after COVID-19. The study sequenced cultured CD4+ T cell DNA using the Oncomine TCR Beta short-read assay. TCRdb independently ran MiXCR on the PCR reads; one entry per CDR3 protein. The data contain about 19,000 distinct CDR3 sequences, about two fifths of them singletons. No antigen is known for these receptors. Treatment defined: approximately nine-day PBMC culture with coronavirus spike peptide pools or control peptides (ViraFEST assay). The source material was CD4+ T cells from blood, cultured in vitro, sampled before SARS-CoV-2 vaccination. All receptors derive from a human donor who had recovered from COVID-19.

This clonotype showed up just a few times. V and J are TRBV6-2 or TRBV6-3 and TRBJ1-5; perhaps TRBD1 as D (5 bases). V lost 5 bases and J lost 9, with 17 bases in between. The germline V gene has CDR1 MNHEY and CDR2 SVGEGT. The CDR3 loop spans 14 amino acids. The CDR3 spells CASSTREGMRPQHF. The CDR3 DNA sequence: TGTGCCAGCAGTACGAGGGAGGGGATGAGGCCCCAGCATTTT.

V and J are TRBV20-1 and TRBJ1-6; a possible D gene is TRBD1 (6 bases). The germline V gene has CDR1 DFQATT and CDR2 SNEGSKA (reference sequence). Trimming left V 1 base short and J 9 bases short, with 10 bases between. The CDR3 runs 13 residues. The CDR3 DNA sequence: TGCAGTGCTAGAGTTGGACAGAGTTCACCCCTCCACTTT. Protein sequence: CSARVGQSSPLHF.

The V call is TRBV27, the J call TRBJ2-7, with 10 bases matching TRBD2. This CDR3 has 17 amino acids. Germline CDR1 MNHEY, CDR2 SMNVEV (reference sequence). V was pared by 5 bases and J by 1 base, with 11 bases of the junction left unmatched. CDR3 nucleotide sequence: TGTGCCAGCAGTCCAAACTTGAGGACTAGCGGATCCTACGAGCAGTACTTC. Protein sequence: CASSPNLRTSGSYEQYF.

This chain joins TRBV7-2 and TRBJ2-3; TRBD2 matches 16 bases. The CDR3 is made up of 17 amino acids. Germline V gene sequence: CDR1 SGHTA, CDR2 FQGNSA. Trimming removed 4 bases from V and 0 bases from J; junction bases left unmatched: 1. This chain's CDR3 is CASSSGLAGGSTDTQYF. CDR3 DNA: TGTGCCAGCAGCTCGGGACTAGCGGGAGGGAGCACAGATACGCAGTATTTT.

The chain uses TRBV27 and TRBJ2-1; D possibly matches TRBD1 or TRBD2 (6 bases each). The ends were cut back, 2 bases at V and 8 bases at J, with 16 bases in the middle. Germline V CDR1 and CDR2: MNHEY, SMNVEV (reference sequence). The CDR3 spans 15 residues. CDR3 nucleotides: TGTGCCAGCAGTTTACGTTCGGGGGCTAGCGATGAGCAGTTCTTC. As protein: CASSLRSGASDEQFF.